These 9 T cell receptor beta chains were all obtained from the same sample, sequenced in a study of T-cell reconstitution after alpha-beta-depleted transplantation in children. Molecular barcoding with unique molecular identifiers was used for the TCRbeta library. TCRdb used MiXCR to reprocess the PCR reads, holding one entry per CDR3 protein. The sample includes more than 85,000 distinct CDR3 sequences, roughly 7.6% of them seen just once. The specimen comprised PBMCs, sampled before TCRalphabeta/CD19-depleted stem cell transplant. The receptors shown here come from a boy aged 2 to 9 with acute lymphoblastic leukemia, due to receive a stem cell transplant.

This clonotype turned up a few times. The V and J genes are TRBV20-1 and TRBJ2-1, with TRBD2 matching over 15 bases. Trimming at V came to 0 bases and at J to 3 bases, leaving 6 bases not matched to a gene. The CDR3 is made up of 18 amino acids. Germline V gene data show CDR1 as DFQATT and CDR2 as SNEGSKA (reference sequence). The CDR3 protein is CSARDGLAGGVIYNEQFF. As DNA, the CDR3 is TGCAGTGCTAGAGATGGACTAGCGGGGGGGGTTATCTACAATGAGCAGTTCTTC.

The chain combines TRBV25-1 with TRBJ2-2, with 8 bases lining up with TRBD1. The length of the CDR3 is 16 residues. Germline CDR1 MGHDK, CDR2 SYGVNS. V shed 1 base, J shed 1 base, and the junction held 2 bases outside the gene matches. Here the CDR3 reads CASSEFGQGNTGELFF. CDR3 coding DNA: TGTGCCAGCAGTGAATTCGGACAGGGGAACACCGGGGAGCTGTTTTTT. The complete variable domain, with remaining parts taken from reference TRBV25-1 and TRBJ2-2, reads EADIYQTPRYLVIGTGKKITLECSQTMGHDKMYWYQQDPGMELHLIHYSYGVNSTEKGDLSSESTVSRIRTEHFPLTLESARPSHTSQYLCASSEFGQGNTGELFFGEGSRLTVL.

Many counts were recorded for this clonotype. The rearrangement joins TRBV20-1 to TRBJ2-7; 8 positions match TRBD1. The V and J ends lost 0 bases and 0 bases, in that order; junction bases with no gene match: 4. The CDR3 runs to 15 residues. Germline assignment: CDR1 DFQATT and CDR2 SNEGSKA (reference sequence). CDR3 bases: TGCAGTGCTAGAGATCGACAGGGGTTCTCCTACGAGCAGTACTTC. The encoded protein is CSARDRQGFSYEQYF.

This clonotype was counted at least ten times. This rearrangement joins TRBV20-1 to TRBJ2-3; D is possibly TRBD2 (6 bases). Trimming removed 5 bases at V and 4 bases at J, with 10 bases between. From germline, CDR1 is DFQATT and CDR2 SNEGSKA (reference sequence). The CDR3 spans 12 residues. The CDR3 protein is CSAHASADTQYF. The CDR3 region has the DNA TGCAGTGCTCACGCTAGCGCAGATACGCAGTATTTT.

The chain recombines TRBV12-3 or TRBV12-4 with TRBJ2-5; D is ambiguous. Trimming shortened V by 6 bases and J by 1 base, and 12 bases separated the two germline ends. This CDR3 is 14 amino acids long. CDR3 sequence (DNA): TGTGCCAGCAGCCGCAGTCCGGTCCAAGAGACCCAGTACTTC. Protein product: CASSRSPVQETQYF.

There are a few counts of this clonotype. The gene calls are TRBV6-2 or TRBV6-3 and TRBJ2-7; 10 bases map to TRBD1. Germline V gene lookup returns CDR1 MNHEY and CDR2 SVGEGT. Germline trimming cut 5 bases from V and 3 bases from J; bases unmatched to any gene: 13. The CDR3 has 17 residues. CDR3 DNA sequence: TGTGCCAGCAGTGAGGACAGGGGGATTTTTACCCTCTACGAGCAGTACTTC. Translation: CASSEDRGIFTLYEQYF.

This clonotype was observed many times. The J gene is TRBJ1-5, the V gene TRBV12-3 or TRBV12-4; TRBD1 agrees at 9 bases. The CDR3 sequence is 14 residues long. V lost 5 bases to trimming and J lost 6 bases; unmatched junction nucleotides: 5. CDR3 bases: TGTGCCAGCAGTCAAGGGACAGGGTTTCAGCCCCAGCATTTT. Translating it yields CASSQGTGFQPQHF.

This clonotype was seen ten or more times. The chain carries TRBV7-7 and TRBJ2-2; D is undetermined. Trimming took off 2 bases at V and 2 bases at J, with 12 bases between the two ends. This CDR3 is built from 16 residues. The germline gives CDR1 SSHAT, CDR2 FNYEAQ (reference sequence). CDR3 coding DNA: TGTGCCAGCAGCTTACTCCCAACGGGTAACACCGGGGAGCTGTTTTTT. This sequence encodes CASSLLPTGNTGELFF.

This clonotype was seen many times. The chain employs TRBV14 and TRBJ2-1; TRBD2 aligns across 9 bases. The CDR3 loop spans 15 amino acids. V lost 4 bases to trimming and J lost 8 bases; unmatched junction nucleotides: 9. Germline V CDR1 and CDR2: SGHDN, FVKESK. The CDR3 protein is CASSPLAGAGDEQFF. CDR3 in DNA: TGTGCCAGCAGCCCTTTAGCGGGGGCGGGGGATGAGCAGTTCTTC.